Shown below are 26 T cell receptor beta chains from a single sample sequenced in a study of blood T cell repertoires in COVID-19. Sequencing was performed with immunoSEQ multiplex PCR; in TCRdb, only in-frame clones are kept and a portion is missing. The data contain some 40,000 clones, over 70% of them singletons. Sequenced input: peripheral blood. These receptors originate from a man between 65 and 80 years old with acute or convalescent COVID-19.

This clone was counted only a few times. The chain recombines TRBV7-2 with TRBJ1-1; D is undetermined. CDR1 is SGHTA, CDR2 FQGNSA, per germline. The V and J ends lost 0 bases and 3 bases respectively, with 5 bases between them. This CDR3 has 13 residues. The CDR3 is CASSLAEYTEAFF. In nucleotides, the CDR3 is TGTGCCAGCAGCTTAGCGGAGTACACTGAAGCTTTCTTT.

In its sample, this clone was seen once. The genes are TRBV5-4 and TRBJ1-2; D perhaps matches TRBD1 (5 bases). V lost 0 bases, J lost 8 bases, and 20 bases lay in between. Looked up from germline, CDR1 is SGHNT and CDR2 is YYREEE (reference sequence). This CDR3 has 16 amino acids. In DNA, the CDR3 is TGTGCCAGCAGCTTGGACACCACCTCTAGGGGAAGCGGCTACACCTTC. Its protein product is CASSLDTTSRGSGYTF.

J is TRBJ1-5 and V is TRBV14, with 9 bases matching TRBD1. The CDR3 totals 18 residues. Germline V gene lookup returns CDR1 SGHDN and CDR2 FVKESK. V lost 3 bases, J lost 0 bases, and 9 bases stayed unmatched. CDR3 residues: CASSQGDRVVNSNQPQHF. CDR3 DNA: TGTGCCAGCAGCCAGGGGGACAGGGTGGTTAATAGCAATCAGCCCCAGCATTTT.

This clone was seen a single time. The CDR3 region is CSVARTDGGQYF. For the CDR3, the DNA is TGCAGCGTTGCCCGGACAGACGGTGGGCAGTACTTC. J is TRBJ2-7 and V is TRBV29-1; perhaps TRBD1 as D (6 bases). V was cut by 4 bases and J by 9 bases, with 16 bases left in between. The CDR3 is made up of 12 amino acids. Germline CDR1 SQVTM, CDR2 ANQGSEA.

This clone was seen just once. The chain combines TRBV19 with TRBJ1-1, with D possibly matching TRBD1 (6 bases). Trimming took off 7 bases at V and 8 bases at J, with 14 bases between the two ends. This CDR3 is 12 amino acids long. Germline CDR1 is LNHDA and CDR2 is SQIVND (reference sequence). The CDR3 protein is CASKFLRGEAFF. The CDR3, as DNA: TGTGCCAGTAAATTTCTGAGGGGGGAAGCTTTCTTT.

This CDR3 reads CASSLRYNSPLHF. CDR3 coding DNA: TGTGCCAGCAGCTTACGGTATAATTCACCCCTCCACTTT. The rearrangement uses TRBV7-2 and TRBJ1-6; D not certain. The V gene's germline CDR1 is SGHTA and CDR2 FQGNSA. Trimming removed 2 bases from V and 4 bases from J, with 3 bases in between. The CDR3 has 13 residues. Using reference TRBV7-2 and TRBJ1-6 for the parts outside the CDR3, the full variable domain is GAGVSQSPSNKVTEKGKDVELRCDPISGHTALYWYRQSLGQGLEFLIYFQGNSAPDKSGLPSDRFSAERTGGSVSTLTIQRTQQEDSAVYLCASSLRYNSPLHFGNGTRLTVT.

This chain joins TRBV28 and TRBJ2-2, with a weak D call TRBD1 (6 bases). This CDR3 has 19 residues. V gave up 2 bases and J gave up 0 bases, with 19 bases separating them. The germline V gene encodes CDR1 MDHEN and CDR2 SYDVKM. As DNA, the CDR3 is TGTGCCAGCAGTTTACTATTTCTCGTCGGACAGTCGAACACCGGGGAGCTGTTTTTT. Its protein is CASSLLFLVGQSNTGELFF.

The rearrangement uses TRBV2 and TRBJ1-6; no clear D gene. Germline V gene data show CDR1 as SNHLY and CDR2 as FYNNEI. Trimming removed 5 bases at V and 7 bases at J, with 12 bases between. The CDR3 contains 14 residues. The CDR3 is CASSSVTVNSPLHF. CDR3 coding DNA: TGTGCCAGCAGTAGTGTCACAGTAAATTCACCCCTCCACTTT. The full variable domain, with the rest looked up from reference TRBV2 and TRBJ1-6, is EPEVTQTPSHQVTQMGQEVILRCVPISNHLYFYWYRQILGQKVEFLVSFYNNEISEKSEIFDDQFSVERPDGSNFTLKIRSTKLEDSAMYFCASSSVTVNSPLHFGNGTRLTVT.

This rearrangement joins TRBV6-5 to TRBJ2-5; TRBD1 agrees at 7 bases. The CDR3 contains 15 residues. Germline V CDR1 and CDR2: MNHEY, SVGAGI. With V trimmed by 7 bases and J by 5 bases, 13 bases remained unmatched. The CDR3 loop is CASTTDRVPGETQYF. The CDR3 DNA is TGTGCCAGCACGACTGACAGGGTTCCAGGGGAGACCCAGTACTTC.

The chain is built from TRBV19 and TRBJ2-3; D is ambiguous. The germline V and J ends were trimmed by 7 bases and 1 base, with 15 bases remaining between them. Germline loops: CDR1 LNHDA, CDR2 SQIVND (reference sequence). The CDR3 contains 15 residues. The chain's CDR3 is CASKRSFPGTDTQYF. DNA of the CDR3: TGTGCCAGTAAAAGATCCTTCCCGGGCACAGATACGCAGTATTTT.

V gene TRBV3-1 (or the pseudogene TRBV3-2) combines with J gene TRBJ1-1; tentatively, D is TRBD1 (6 bases). V shed 4 bases and J shed 1 base, with 22 bases lying between them. Germline CDR1 and CDR2: LGHDT and YNNKEL (reference sequence). The CDR3 runs to 18 residues. Here the CDR3 reads CASSLIYRETSQNTEAFF. The CDR3 coding sequence is TGTGCCAGCAGCCTGATCTACAGGGAGACCAGCCAGAACACTGAAGCTTTCTTT.

V is TRBV10-3 and J is TRBJ2-3; D perhaps matches TRBD2 (5 bases). This CDR3 is built from 12 residues. The germline CDR1 and CDR2 sequences are ENHRY and SYGVKD. The ends were cut back, 8 bases at V and 5 bases at J, with 11 bases in the middle. In DNA, the CDR3 is TGTGCCATCGAGGGTAGTGGAGATACGCAGTATTTT. Encoded protein: CAIEGSGDTQYF.

This clone appeared a few times. The chain links TRBV7-8 to TRBJ1-3, with D unresolved. Germline V gene sequence: CDR1 SGHVS, CDR2 FQNEAQ. The CDR3 is made up of 13 amino acids. The germline V and J ends were trimmed by 3 bases and 1 base, with 4 bases remaining between them. The CDR3 protein is CASSFLSGNTIYF. In DNA form, the CDR3 reads TGTGCCAGCAGCTTTCTTTCTGGAAACACCATATATTTT. Using reference TRBV7-8 and TRBJ1-3 for the parts outside the CDR3, the full variable domain is GAGVSQSPRYKVAKRGQDVALRCDPISGHVSLFWYQQALGQGPEFLTYFQNEAQLDKSGLPSDRFFAERPEGSVSTLKIQRTQQEDSAVYLCASSFLSGNTIYFGEGSWLTVV.

V usage is TRBV18 and J usage is TRBJ2-3; D may be TRBD1 (5 bases). Trimming shortened V by 5 bases and J by 6 bases, and 9 bases separated the two germline ends. The length of the CDR3 is 12 residues. Germline loops: CDR1 KGHSH, CDR2 LQKENI. DNA of the CDR3: TGTGCCAGCTCATCAACAGGTGATACGCAGTATTTT. Its translation is CASSSTGDTQYF.

Written as DNA, the CDR3 is TGTGCCAGTAGATTGGACAGGAACACTGAAGCTTTCTTT. Amino acids: CASRLDRNTEAFF. The rearrangement joins TRBV19 to TRBJ1-1; a weak D match, TRBD1 (6 bases). This CDR3 has 13 residues. V dropped 6 bases and J dropped 1 base, with 9 bases sitting between them. Germline V gene lookup returns CDR1 LNHDA and CDR2 SQIVND (reference sequence).

The chain employs TRBV6-5 and TRBJ2-7; 9 bases fit TRBD1. CDR3 size: 14 residues. The V segment lost 5 bases and the J segment 0 bases; nucleotides outside the gene matches: 2. CDR1 and CDR2 from the germline V gene are MNHEY and SVGAGI. The CDR3 reads CASSTGGSSYEQYF. The CDR3 nucleotides are TGTGCCAGCAGTACAGGGGGCAGCTCCTACGAGCAGTACTTC.

The chain recombines TRBV7-2 with TRBJ1-1; tentative D call: TRBD1 (5 bases). Looked up from germline, CDR1 is SGHTA and CDR2 is FQGNSA. This CDR3 contains 12 residues. Trimming removed 3 bases from V and 6 bases from J, with 8 bases in between. Here the CDR3 DNA reads TGTGCCAGCAGCTTCCCGGGGGCTGAAGCTTTCTTT. It specifies CASSFPGAEAFF. The variable domain in full, completed from reference TRBV7-2 and TRBJ1-1, reads GAGVSQSPSNKVTEKGKDVELRCDPISGHTALYWYRQSLGQGLEFLIYFQGNSAPDKSGLPSDRFSAERTGGSVSTLTIQRTQQEDSAVYLCASSFPGAEAFFGQGTRLTVV.

The V gene is TRBV7-2, the J gene TRBJ1-2, with 7 nucleotides matching TRBD1. Germline CDR1 is SGHTA and CDR2 is FQGNSA. This CDR3 has 15 amino acids. J was trimmed by 4 bases and V by 1 base; bases with no gene match: 6. CDR3 in DNA: TGTGCCAGCAGCTTAGGACAGGGAACAATCTATGGCTACACCTTC. This sequence encodes CASSLGQGTIYGYTF.

The rearrangement uses TRBV24-1 and TRBJ1-6, with D possibly matching TRBD1 (6 bases). Germline loops: CDR1 KGHDR, CDR2 SFDVKD. CDR3 size: 16 residues. The ends were cut back, 2 bases at V and 6 bases at J, with 13 bases in the middle. The CDR3 DNA sequence: TGTGCCACCAGTGATTGCCGAGGACAGAGTAATTCACCCCTCCACTTT. Translating gives CATSDCRGQSNSPLHF.

The chain is built from TRBV5-6 and TRBJ1-5; tentative D call: TRBD1 (6 bases). Per germline, CDR1 SGHDT and CDR2 YYEEEE. The CDR3 sequence is 17 residues long. The ends were cut back, 3 bases at V and 8 bases at J, with 24 bases in the middle. The DNA for the CDR3 is TGTGCCAGCAGCTCCCTGGGTAAGCAGGGGAGAAGGGAGCCCCAGCATTTT. This translates into CASSSLGKQGRREPQHF.

The chain joins TRBV5-8 to TRBJ1-2; perhaps TRBD1 as D (6 bases). V lost 2 bases and J lost 7, with 12 bases in between. This CDR3 is 13 amino acids long. From germline, CDR1 is SGHTS and CDR2 YDEGEE. The CDR3 DNA reads TGTGCCAGCAGCTTCCCGGACAGCTCTGGCTACACCTTC. Amino acids: CASSFPDSSGYTF. Full variable domain (outside the CDR3, taken from reference TRBV5-8 and TRBJ1-2): EAGVTQSPTHLIKTRGQQATLRCSPISGHTSVYWYQQALGLGLQFLLWYDEGEERNRGNFPPRFSGRQFPNYSSELNVNALELEDSALYLCASSFPDSSGYTFGSGTRLTVV.

The chain links TRBV7-9 to TRBJ1-2; TRBD1 aligns across 8 bases. Germline V gene sequence: CDR1 SEHNR, CDR2 FQNEAQ (reference sequence). J lost 7 bases, V lost 0 bases, and 13 bases had no gene match. This CDR3 contains 17 residues. CDR3 nucleotide sequence: TGTGCCAGCAGCTTAGCCCCAATCCTTGACAGGGGAGGTGGCTACACCTTC. As protein: CASSLAPILDRGGGYTF.

J is TRBJ2-3 and V is TRBV4-2; possibly TRBD1 for D (5 bases). This CDR3 region has 15 residues. CDR1 and CDR2 (germline): LGHNA, YNFKEQ. Trimming shortened V by 0 bases and J by 0 bases, and 7 bases separated the two germline ends. CDR3 sequence reads: CASSQDPGSTDTQYF. The CDR3 bases are TGTGCCAGCAGCCAAGACCCAGGGAGCACAGATACGCAGTATTTT.

The genes are TRBV19 and TRBJ1-1; D remains unclear. The CDR3 is made up of 16 amino acids. The V end was cut by 5 bases, the J end by 0 bases, with 16 bases between. Looked up from germline, CDR1 is LNHDA and CDR2 is SQIVND (reference sequence). CDR3 sequence: CASSLKRSWMNTEAFF. CDR3 DNA sequence: TGTGCCAGTAGTCTAAAGCGGAGCTGGATGAACACTGAAGCTTTCTTT. Filled out from reference TRBV19 and TRBJ1-1, the complete variable domain reads DGGITQSPKYLFRKEGQNVTLSCEQNLNHDAMYWYRQDPGQGLRLIYYSQIVNDFQKGDIAEGYSVSREKKESFPLTVTSAQKNPTAFYLCASSLKRSWMNTEAFFGQGTRLTVV.

The rearrangement links TRBV4-1 to TRBJ2-2, with 8 nucleotides matching TRBD2. The CDR3 contains 16 residues. Germline assignment: CDR1 MGHRA and CDR2 YSYEKL. J was trimmed by 4 bases and V by 4 bases; bases with no gene match: 8. CDR3 sequence reads: CASSPSGLASTGELFF. The CDR3 coding sequence is TGCGCCAGCAGCCCCAGTGGACTAGCTAGCACCGGGGAGCTGTTTTTT.

The chain links TRBV6-6 to TRBJ1-6; 8 nucleotides line up with TRBD1. Trimming at V came to 5 bases and at J to 0 bases, leaving 12 bases not matched to a gene. The CDR3 is 19 residues long. Germline lookup yields CDR1 MNHNY and CDR2 SVGAGI (reference sequence). CDR3 DNA sequence: TGTGCCAGCAGTCCTACGAGACAGGGGAGAAGCTCCTATAATTCACCCCTCCACTTT. It encodes CASSPTRQGRSSYNSPLHF.